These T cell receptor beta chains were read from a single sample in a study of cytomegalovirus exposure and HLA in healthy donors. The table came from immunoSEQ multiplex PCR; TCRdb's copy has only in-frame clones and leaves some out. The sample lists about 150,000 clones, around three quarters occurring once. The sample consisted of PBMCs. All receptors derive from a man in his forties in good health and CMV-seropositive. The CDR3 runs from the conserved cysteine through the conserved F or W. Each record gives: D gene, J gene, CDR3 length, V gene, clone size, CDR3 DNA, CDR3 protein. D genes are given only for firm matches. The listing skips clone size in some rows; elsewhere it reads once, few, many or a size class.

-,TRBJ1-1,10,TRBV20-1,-,TGCAGTGCTAGAGCCAGTGAAGCTTTCTTT,CSARASEAFF
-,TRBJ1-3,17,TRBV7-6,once,TGTGCCAGCAGCTTATTAGGTCGGGGGGTTCCTGGAAACACCATATATTTT,CASSLLGRGVPGNTIYF
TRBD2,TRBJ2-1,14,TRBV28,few,TGTGCCAGCAGTTCGGCACTAGCGGGGGTTGAGCAGTTCTTC,CASSSALAGVEQFF
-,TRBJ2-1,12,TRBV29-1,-,TGCAGTGGGGGACACGACTACAATGAGCAGTTCTTC,CSGGHDYNEQFF
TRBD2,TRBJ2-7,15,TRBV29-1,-,TGCAGCGTTGATGAGGGGACTAGCGGCTCCTACGAGCAGTACTTC,CSVDEGTSGSYEQYF
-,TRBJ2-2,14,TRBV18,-,TGTGCCAGCTCGCCCAAGACTGGGACCGGGGAGCTGTTTTTT,CASSPKTGTGELFF
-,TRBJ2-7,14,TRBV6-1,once,TGTGCCAGCAGGAGGGAGCAGGCCCTCTACGAGCAGTACTTC,CASRREQALYEQYF
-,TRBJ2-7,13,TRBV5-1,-,TGCGCCAGCAGCTTGGAACAGGGCTACGAGCAGTACTTC,CASSLEQGYEQYF
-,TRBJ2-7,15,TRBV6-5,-,TGTGCCAGCAAAAAGTCCGAGGCCAACGACTACGAGCAGTACTTC,CASKKSEANDYEQYF
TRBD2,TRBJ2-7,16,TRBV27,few,TGTGCCAGCAGTCTATCAGCGGGAGAGCACTCCTACGAGCAGTACTTC,CASSLSAGEHSYEQYF
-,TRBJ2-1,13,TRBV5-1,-,TGCGCCAGCAGTTTATCAGGGTATAATGAGCAGTTCTTC,CASSLSGYNEQFF
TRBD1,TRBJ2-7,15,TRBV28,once,TGTGCCAGCAGTTTGAACAGGGGAATAGAGGGCGAGCAGTACTTC,CASSLNRGIEGEQYF
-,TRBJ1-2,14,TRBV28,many,TGTGCCAGCAGACCGACGACAGTGAACTATGGCTACACCTTC,CASRPTTVNYGYTF
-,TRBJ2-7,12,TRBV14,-,TGTGCCAGCAGCCAATGGGCGGGAGAGCAGTACTTC,CASSQWAGEQYF
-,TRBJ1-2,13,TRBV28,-,TGTGCCATCCACGACAGCAGGAACTATGGCTACACCTTC,CAIHDSRNYGYTF
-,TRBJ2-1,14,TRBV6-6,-,TGTGCCAGCAGTTACCAGGACAGCTACAATGAGCAGTTCTTC,CASSYQDSYNEQFF
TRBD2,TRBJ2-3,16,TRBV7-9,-,TGTGCCAGCAGCTTAGCACTAGCGGTTAGCACAGATACGCAGTATTTT,CASSLALAVSTDTQYF
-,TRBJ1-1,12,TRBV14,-,TGTGCCAACCCTCCAGGGAACACTGAAGCTTTCTTT,CANPPGNTEAFF
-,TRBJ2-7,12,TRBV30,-,TGTGCCTGGAGTGCCGCTTCACTCGCGCAGTACTTC,CAWSAASLAQYF
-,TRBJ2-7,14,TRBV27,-,TGTGCCAGCAAATTAACCCCCCGGAGAGACGAGCAGTACTTC,CASKLTPRRDEQYF
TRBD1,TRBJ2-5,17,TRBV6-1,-,TGTGCCAGCAGTGAAGCGCGGGACAGGGGGTTGTGGGAGACCCAGTACTTC,CASSEARDRGLWETQYF
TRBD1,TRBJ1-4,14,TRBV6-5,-,TGTGCCAGCAGTTACGACAGGGGTGGTGAAAAACTGTTTTTT,CASSYDRGGEKLFF
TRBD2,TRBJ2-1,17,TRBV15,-,TGTGCCACCAGCAGACCCTTCGGACTAGCGGGTGGTAATGAGCAGTTCTTC,CATSRPFGLAGGNEQFF
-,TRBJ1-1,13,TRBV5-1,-,TGCGCCACATCGTGGGGGGGGGAAACTGAAGCTTTCTTT,CATSWGGETEAFF
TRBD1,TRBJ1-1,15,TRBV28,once,TGTGCCAGCAGTCCTTCGACAGGGGGAACGACTGAAGCTTTCTTT,CASSPSTGGTTEAFF
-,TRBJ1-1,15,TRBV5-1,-,TGCGCCAGCAGCTTGTGGGGCAGCATGAACACTGAAGCTTTCTTT,CASSLWGSMNTEAFF
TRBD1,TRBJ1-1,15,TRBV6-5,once,TGTGCCAGCAGTTCCCCGACAGGGTTTTTCACTGAAGCTTTCTTT,CASSSPTGFFTEAFF
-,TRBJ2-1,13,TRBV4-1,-,TGCGCCAGCAGCCAAGTTTTAATCAATGAGCAGTTCTTC,CASSQVLINEQFF
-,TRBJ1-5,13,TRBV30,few,TGTGCCTGGAGTGATAGAGGCAATCAGCCCCAGCATTTT,CAWSDRGNQPQHF
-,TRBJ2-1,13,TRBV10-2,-,TGCGCCAGCAGTGGCCCAACCGGGAATGAGCAGTTCTTC,CASSGPTGNEQFF
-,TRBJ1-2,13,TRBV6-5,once,TGTGCCAGCAGGTTGACAGCTGGGTATGGCTACACCTTC,CASRLTAGYGYTF
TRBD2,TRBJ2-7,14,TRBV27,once,TGTGCCAGCAGATGTTTTCTAGCGGTCTACGAGCAGTACTTC,CASRCFLAVYEQYF
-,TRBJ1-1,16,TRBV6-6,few,TGTGCCAGCAGTTTCGGACCGGAGGGAGTGAACACTGAAGCTTTCTTT,CASSFGPEGVNTEAFF
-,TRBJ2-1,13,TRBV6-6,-,TGTGCCAGCCAAAAGGGGGAATACAATGAGCAGTTCTTC,CASQKGEYNEQFF
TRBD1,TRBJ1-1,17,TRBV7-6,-,TGTGCCAGCAGCTTAACCGGGGCAGGGGGCGGTGGCACTGAAGCTTTCTTT,CASSLTGAGGGGTEAFF
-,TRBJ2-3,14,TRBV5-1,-,TGCGCCAGCAGCCCTCAGGTCTACACAGATACGCAGTATTTT,CASSPQVYTDTQYF
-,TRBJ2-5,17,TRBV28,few,TGTGCCAGCAGTTTAGGTAGCTGGGGAGTTGGGCAAGAGACCCAGTACTTC,CASSLGSWGVGQETQYF
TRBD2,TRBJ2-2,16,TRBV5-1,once,TGCGCCAGCAGCTTCTTAGCGGGAATCAACACCGGGGAGCTGTTTTTT,CASSFLAGINTGELFF
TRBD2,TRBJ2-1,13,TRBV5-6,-,TGTGCCAGCAGCTTGGCTAGCGGGTTTGAGCAGTTCTTC,CASSLASGFEQFF
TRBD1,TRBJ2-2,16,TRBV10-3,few,TGTGCCATCAGTTCCGGGACAGGGGGAGTAACCGGGGAGCTGTTTTTT,CAISSGTGGVTGELFF
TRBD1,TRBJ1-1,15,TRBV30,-,TGTGCCTGGCATACACAGGGGTTCGTGGGCACTGAAGCTTTCTTT,CAWHTQGFVGTEAFF
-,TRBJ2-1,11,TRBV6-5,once,TGTGCCAGCAGACGGGTTGATGAGCAGTTCTTC,CASRRVDEQFF